This T cell receptor (beta chain) appears in the sequencing data of a study of T cell responses to AZD1222 COVID-19 vaccine. Clones were sequenced by immunoSEQ multiplex PCR, and TCRdb holds only the in-frame ones, with some missing. Counted here are 130,000 or so clones, 90% to 95% occurring once; the ten biggest clones make up more than 0.8%. The sequence was collected from an adult in good health. The specimen was peripheral blood, collected on day 0 of MenACWY control vaccination.

Written as DNA, the CDR3 is TGTGCCAGCTTCGAACAGGGGACAGGTTCACCCCTCCACTTT. This encodes CASFEQGTGSPLHF. V gene TRBV6-5 combines with J gene TRBJ1-6; 8 nucleotides match TRBD1. CDR1 and CDR2 (germline): MNHEY, SVGAGI. Germline trimming cut 8 bases from V and 9 bases from J; bases unmatched to any gene: 9. There are 14 residues in the CDR3.